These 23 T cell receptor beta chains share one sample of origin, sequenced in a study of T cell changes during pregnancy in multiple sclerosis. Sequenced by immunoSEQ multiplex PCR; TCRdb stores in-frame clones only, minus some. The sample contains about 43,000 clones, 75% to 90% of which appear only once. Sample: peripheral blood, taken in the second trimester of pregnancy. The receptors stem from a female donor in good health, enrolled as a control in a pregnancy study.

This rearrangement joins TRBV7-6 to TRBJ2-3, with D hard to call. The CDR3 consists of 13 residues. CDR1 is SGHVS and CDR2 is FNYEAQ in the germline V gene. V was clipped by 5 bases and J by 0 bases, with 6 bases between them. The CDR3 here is CASSPISTDTQYF. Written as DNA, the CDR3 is TGTGCCAGCAGCCCAATCAGCACAGATACGCAGTATTTT.

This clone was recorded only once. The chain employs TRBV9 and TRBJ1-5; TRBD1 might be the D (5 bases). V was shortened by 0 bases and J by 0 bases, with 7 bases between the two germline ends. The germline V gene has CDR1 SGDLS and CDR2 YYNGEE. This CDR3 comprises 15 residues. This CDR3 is CASSVGTHSNQPQHF. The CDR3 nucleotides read TGTGCCAGCAGCGTAGGGACACATAGCAATCAGCCCCAGCATTTT.

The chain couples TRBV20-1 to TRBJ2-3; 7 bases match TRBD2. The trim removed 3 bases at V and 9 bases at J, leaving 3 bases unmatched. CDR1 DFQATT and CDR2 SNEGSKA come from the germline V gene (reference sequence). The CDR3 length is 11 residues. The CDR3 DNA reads TGCAGTGCTAGTGGGGGGGACACGCAGTATTTT. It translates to CSASGGDTQYF.

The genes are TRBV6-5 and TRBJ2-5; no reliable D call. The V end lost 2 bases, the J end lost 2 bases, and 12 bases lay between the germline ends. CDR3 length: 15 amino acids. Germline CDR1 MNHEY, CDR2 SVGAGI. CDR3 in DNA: TGTGCCAGCAGTTACGGCGGTCCCTTTCAAGAGACCCAGTACTTC. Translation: CASSYGGPFQETQYF.

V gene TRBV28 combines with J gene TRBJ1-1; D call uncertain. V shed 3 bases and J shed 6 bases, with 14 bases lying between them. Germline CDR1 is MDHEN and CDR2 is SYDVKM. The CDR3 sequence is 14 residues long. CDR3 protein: CASSFRQEVPEAFF. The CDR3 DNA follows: TGTGCCAGCAGTTTCCGCCAAGAGGTGCCTGAAGCTTTCTTT.

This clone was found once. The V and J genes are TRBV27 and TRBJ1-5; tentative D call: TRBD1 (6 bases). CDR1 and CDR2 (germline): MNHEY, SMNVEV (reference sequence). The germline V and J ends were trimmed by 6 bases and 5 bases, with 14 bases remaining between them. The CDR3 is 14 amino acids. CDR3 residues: CASRLQGGDQPQHF. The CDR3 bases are TGTGCCAGCAGATTACAGGGAGGGGATCAGCCCCAGCATTTT.

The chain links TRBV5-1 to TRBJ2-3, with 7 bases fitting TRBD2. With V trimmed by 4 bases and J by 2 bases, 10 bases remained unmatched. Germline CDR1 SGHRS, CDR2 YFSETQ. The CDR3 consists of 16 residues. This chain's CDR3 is CASSPQGGLDTDTQYF. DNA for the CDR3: TGCGCCAGCAGCCCCCAAGGCGGACTAGACACAGATACGCAGTATTTT.

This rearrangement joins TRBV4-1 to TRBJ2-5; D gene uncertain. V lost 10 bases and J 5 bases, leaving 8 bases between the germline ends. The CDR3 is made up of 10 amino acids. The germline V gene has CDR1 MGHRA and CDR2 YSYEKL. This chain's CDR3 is CATSAETQYF. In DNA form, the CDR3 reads TGCGCCACCTCAGCGGAGACCCAGTACTTC.

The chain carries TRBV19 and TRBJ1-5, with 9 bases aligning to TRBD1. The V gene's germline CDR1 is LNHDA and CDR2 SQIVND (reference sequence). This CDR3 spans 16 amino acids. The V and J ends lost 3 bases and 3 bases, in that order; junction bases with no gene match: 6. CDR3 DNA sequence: TGTGCCAGTAGTATCGAGGGACAGGGTTTCAATCAGCCCCAGCATTTT. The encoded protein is CASSIEGQGFNQPQHF.

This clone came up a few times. The CDR3 sequence: CASSPLARDEQFF. The CDR3 coding sequence is TGTGCCAGCAGCCCGCTAGCGCGGGATGAGCAGTTCTTC. The V and J genes are TRBV7-6 and TRBJ2-1; possible D gene TRBD2, 6 bases. The CDR3 has 13 amino acids. V shed 5 bases and J shed 8 bases, with 13 bases lying between them. The V gene's germline CDR1 is SGHVS and CDR2 FNYEAQ.

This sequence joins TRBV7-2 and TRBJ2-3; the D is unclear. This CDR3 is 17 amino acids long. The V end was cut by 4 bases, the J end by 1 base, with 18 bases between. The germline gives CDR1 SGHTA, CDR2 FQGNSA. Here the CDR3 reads CASSSPIVNRGTDTQYF. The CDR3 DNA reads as TGTGCCAGCAGCTCCCCCATAGTGAATCGAGGCACAGATACGCAGTATTTT.

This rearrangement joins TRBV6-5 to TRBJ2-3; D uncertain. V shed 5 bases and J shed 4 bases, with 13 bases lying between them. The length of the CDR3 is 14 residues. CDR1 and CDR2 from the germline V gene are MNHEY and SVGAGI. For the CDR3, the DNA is TGTGCCAGCAGTCCAATACTATCCGCAGATACGCAGTATTTT. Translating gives CASSPILSADTQYF.

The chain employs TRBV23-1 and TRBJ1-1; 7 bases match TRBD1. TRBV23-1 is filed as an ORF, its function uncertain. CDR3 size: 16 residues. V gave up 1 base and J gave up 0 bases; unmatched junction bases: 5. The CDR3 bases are TGCGCCAGCAGTCAATATGAGGGACAGATGAACACTGAAGCTTTCTTT. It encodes CASSQYEGQMNTEAFF.

The DNA of the CDR3 is TGTGCCAGTAGTCCCTACCCGGGGGAGACCCAGTACTTC. Amino acid sequence: CASSPYPGETQYF. This chain links TRBV19 with TRBJ2-5; tentatively, D is TRBD2 (5 bases). Germline lookup yields CDR1 LNHDA and CDR2 SQIVND (reference sequence). The CDR3 is 13 residues long. V lost 5 bases to trimming and J lost 5 bases, with 12 bases between them. Looking up the rest from reference TRBV19 and TRBJ2-5 gives the full variable domain: DGGITQSPKYLFRKEGQNVTLSCEQNLNHDAMYWYRQDPGQGLRLIYYSQIVNDFQKGDIAEGYSVSREKKESFPLTVTSAQKNPTAFYLCASSPYPGETQYFGPGTRLLVL.

CDR3 coding DNA: TGTGCCAGCAGCCCCATGCGGGCAGATCACACCGGGGAGCTGTTTTTT. Its protein is CASSPMRADHTGELFF. V usage is TRBV9 and J usage is TRBJ2-2, with D maybe TRBD2 (5 bases). The V and J ends lost 4 bases and 3 bases respectively, with 16 bases between them. The CDR3 runs to 16 residues. Per the germline V gene, CDR1 is SGDLS and CDR2 is YYNGEE.

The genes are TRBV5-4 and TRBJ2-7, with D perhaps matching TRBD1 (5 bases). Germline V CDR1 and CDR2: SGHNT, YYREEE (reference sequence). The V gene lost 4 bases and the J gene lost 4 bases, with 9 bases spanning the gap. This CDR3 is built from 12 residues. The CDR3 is CASSVQGYEQYF. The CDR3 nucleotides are TGTGCCAGCAGCGTGCAGGGTTACGAGCAGTACTTC.

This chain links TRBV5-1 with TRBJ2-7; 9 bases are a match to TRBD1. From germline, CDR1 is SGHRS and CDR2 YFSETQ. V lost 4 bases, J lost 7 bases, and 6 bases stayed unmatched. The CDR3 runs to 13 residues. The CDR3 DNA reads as TGCGCCAGCAGCCTCGGGACAGGGCTGGAGCAGTACTTC. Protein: CASSLGTGLEQYF.

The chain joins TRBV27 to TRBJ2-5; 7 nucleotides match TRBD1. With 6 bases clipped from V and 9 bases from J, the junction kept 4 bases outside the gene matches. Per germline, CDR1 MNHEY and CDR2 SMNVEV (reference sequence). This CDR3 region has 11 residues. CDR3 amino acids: CASSSGGPQYF. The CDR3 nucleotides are TGTGCCAGCAGCTCAGGGGGTCCCCAGTACTTC.

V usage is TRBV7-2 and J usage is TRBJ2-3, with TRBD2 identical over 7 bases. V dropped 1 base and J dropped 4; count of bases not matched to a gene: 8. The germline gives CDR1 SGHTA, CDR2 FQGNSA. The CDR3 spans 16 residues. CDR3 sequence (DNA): TGTGCCAGCAGCTTAGTGGGGACTACGCGGGCAGATACGCAGTATTTT. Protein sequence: CASSLVGTTRADTQYF.

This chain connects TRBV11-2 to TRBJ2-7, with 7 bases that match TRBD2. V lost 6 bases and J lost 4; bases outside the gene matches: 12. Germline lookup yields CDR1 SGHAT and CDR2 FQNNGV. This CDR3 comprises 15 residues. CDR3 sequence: CASRFHGGRTYEQYF. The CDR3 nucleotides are TGTGCCAGCAGATTTCATGGCGGGAGAACATACGAGCAGTACTTC.

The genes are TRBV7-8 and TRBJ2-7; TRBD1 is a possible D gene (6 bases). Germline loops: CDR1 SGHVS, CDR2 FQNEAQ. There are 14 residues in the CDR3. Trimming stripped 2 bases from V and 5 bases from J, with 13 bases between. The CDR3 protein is CASSLQDSVNEQYF. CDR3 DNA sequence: TGTGCCAGCAGCTTACAGGACAGTGTCAACGAGCAGTACTTC.

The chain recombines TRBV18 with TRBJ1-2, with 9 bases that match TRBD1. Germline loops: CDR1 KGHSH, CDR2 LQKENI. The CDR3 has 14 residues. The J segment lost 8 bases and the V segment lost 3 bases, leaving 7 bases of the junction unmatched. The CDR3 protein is CASSPLQGARGYTF. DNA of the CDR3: TGTGCCAGCTCACCCCTACAGGGGGCGCGGGGCTACACCTTC.

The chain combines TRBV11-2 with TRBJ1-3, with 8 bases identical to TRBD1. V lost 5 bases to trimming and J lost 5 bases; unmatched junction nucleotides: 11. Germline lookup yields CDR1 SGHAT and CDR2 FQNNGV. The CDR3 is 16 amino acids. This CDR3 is CASSTPRTGTRNTIYF. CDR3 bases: TGTGCCAGCAGCACCCCCCGGACAGGGACGAGAAACACCATATATTTT. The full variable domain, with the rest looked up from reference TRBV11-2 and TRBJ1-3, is EAGVAQSPRYKIIEKRQSVAFWCNPISGHATLYWYQQILGQGPKLLIQFQNNGVVDDSQLPKDRFSAERLKGVDSTLKIQPAKLEDSAVYLCASSTPRTGTRNTIYFGEGSWLTVV.